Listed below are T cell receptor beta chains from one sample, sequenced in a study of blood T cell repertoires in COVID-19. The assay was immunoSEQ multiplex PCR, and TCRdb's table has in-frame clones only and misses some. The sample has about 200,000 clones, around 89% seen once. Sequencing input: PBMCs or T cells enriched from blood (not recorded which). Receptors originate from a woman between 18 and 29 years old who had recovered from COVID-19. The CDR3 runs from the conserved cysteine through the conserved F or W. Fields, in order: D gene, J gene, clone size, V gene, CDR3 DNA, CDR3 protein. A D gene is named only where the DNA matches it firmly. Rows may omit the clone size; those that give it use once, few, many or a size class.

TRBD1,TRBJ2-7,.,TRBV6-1,TGTGCCAGCAGTGAAGCGGGGACAGGGAACCACGAGCAGTACTTC,CASSEAGTGNHEQYF
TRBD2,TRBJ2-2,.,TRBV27,TGTGCCAGCAGTTTAGAGCTAGCGGGGCCCACCGGGGAGCTGTTTTTT,CASSLELAGPTGELFF
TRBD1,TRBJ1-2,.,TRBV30,TGTGCCTGGGATTCCGGGACAGGGGGCATCTATGGCTACACCTTC,CAWDSGTGGIYGYTF
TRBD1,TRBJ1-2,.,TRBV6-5,TGTGCCAGCAGCAACGACAGGGGAGGGTATGGCTACACCTTC,CASSNDRGGYGYTF
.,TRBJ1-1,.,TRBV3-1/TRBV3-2,TGTGCCAGCAGTCGGACTAACACTGAAGCTTTCTTT,CASSRTNTEAFF
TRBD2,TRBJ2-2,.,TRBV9,TGTGCCAGCAGCGGCCGACTAGCGGGATTCACCGGGGAGCTGTTTTTT,CASSGRLAGFTGELFF
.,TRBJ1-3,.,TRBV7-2,TGTGCCAGCAGCTCCAACCGCTACTCTGGAAACACCATATATTTT,CASSSNRYSGNTIYF
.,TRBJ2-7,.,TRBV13,TGTGCCAGCAGCTTAAAAGGGGCGTTCTCCTACGAGCAGTACTTC,CASSLKGAFSYEQYF
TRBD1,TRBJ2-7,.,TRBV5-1,TGCGCCAGCAGCTTGGTGGCCAGGACAGGGGACGAGCAGTACTTC,CASSLVARTGDEQYF
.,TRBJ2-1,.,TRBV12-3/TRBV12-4,TGTGCCAGCAGCTGGGGGGACAATGAGCAGTTCTTC,CASSWGDNEQFF
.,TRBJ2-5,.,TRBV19,TGTGCCAGTAGTAAGCGAATTAGCGCCTACCAAGAGACCCAGTACTTC,CASSKRISAYQETQYF
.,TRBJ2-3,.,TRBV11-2,TGTGCCAGCAGCCACATTAGCGGAAAAGCAGATACGCAGTATTTT,CASSHISGKADTQYF
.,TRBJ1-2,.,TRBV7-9,TGTGCCAGCAGCTATAAAGAAAACAGTGGCTACACCTTC,CASSYKENSGYTF
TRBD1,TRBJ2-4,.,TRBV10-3,TGTGCCATCAGCGCCGGGACAGGGGACGCCAAAAACATTCAGTACTTC,CAISAGTGDAKNIQYF
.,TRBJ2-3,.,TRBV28,TGTGCCAGCAGCGACGACCGTGGAGGGCGGGATACGCAGTATTTT,CASSDDRGGRDTQYF
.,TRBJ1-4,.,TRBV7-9,TGTGCCAGCAGCCTATTCTGGAGTGACCCTACAACTAATGAAAAACTGTTTTTT,CASSLFWSDPTTNEKLFF
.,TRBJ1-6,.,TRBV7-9,TGTGCCAGCAGCTTAGGGGACACAACTTATTCACCCCTCCACTTT,CASSLGDTTYSPLHF
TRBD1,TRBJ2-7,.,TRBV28,TGTGCCAGCAGTTTTTTCTGGGGACAGGGGGTCGCCTACGAGCAGTACTTC,CASSFFWGQGVAYEQYF
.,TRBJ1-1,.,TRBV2,TGTGCCAGCAGTCCACCGGGACATACGAACACTGAAGCTTTCTTT,CASSPPGHTNTEAFF
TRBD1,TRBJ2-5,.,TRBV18,TGTGCCAGCTCATCTGGACAGGAAGAGACCCAGTACTTC,CASSSGQEETQYF
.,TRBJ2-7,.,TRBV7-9,TGTGCCAGCAGCCGAGGCTTTCAGGGGCCCCCCGGGGAGCAGTACTTC,CASSRGFQGPPGEQYF
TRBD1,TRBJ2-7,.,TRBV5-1,TGCGCCAGCAGCTTGTCACAAACAGGGGCCTACGAGCAGTACTTC,CASSLSQTGAYEQYF
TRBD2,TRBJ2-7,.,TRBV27,TGTGCCAGCAGTCCCGCCAAAGAAGATAGCGGGGCTCTGTACGAGCAGTACTTC,CASSPAKEDSGALYEQYF
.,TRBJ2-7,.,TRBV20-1,TGCAGTGCTAGTAGCAACAGGGCACTCTACGAGCAGTACTTC,CSASSNRALYEQYF
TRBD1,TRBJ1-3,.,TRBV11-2,TGTGCCAGCAGCTTCCGGGGACAGGGAGATCCCATATATTTT,CASSFRGQGDPIYF
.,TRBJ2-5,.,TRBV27,TGTGCCAGCAGTTTTTTGGGATCTACAGGAGAGACCCAGTACTTC,CASSFLGSTGETQYF
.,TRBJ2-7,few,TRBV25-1,TGTGCCAGCAGTGGATCAGGGGTTAGGGAGCAGTACTTC,CASSGSGVREQYF
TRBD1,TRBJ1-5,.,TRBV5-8,TGTGCCAGCAGCTTAGCCGGGACAGGGGTTCGCCAGCCCCAGCATTTT,CASSLAGTGVRQPQHF
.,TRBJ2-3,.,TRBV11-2,TGTGCCAGCAGCTCTACCCCCTACAGCACAGATACGCAGTATTTT,CASSSTPYSTDTQYF
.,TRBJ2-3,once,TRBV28,TGTGCCAGCAGTTTAAATACGGCGGGCTACACAGATACGCAGTATTTT,CASSLNTAGYTDTQYF
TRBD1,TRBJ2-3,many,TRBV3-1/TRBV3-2,TGTGCCAGCAGCCAAGAGTTCAGGGGGCGCGATACGCAGTATTTT,CASSQEFRGRDTQYF
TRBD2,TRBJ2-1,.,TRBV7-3,TGTGCCAGCAGTACTACCGCGACTAGCGGGGGCTACAATGAGCAGTTCTTC,CASSTTATSGGYNEQFF